A selection of T cell receptor beta chains follows, all from one sample in a study of T cells in Graves' hyperthyroidism and ophthalmopathy. From the multiplex PCR reads, TCRdb called clonotypes with MiXCR, one entry per CDR3 protein. Found here are hundreds of thousands of distinct CDR3 sequences, 12% to 15% of them singletons; the top ten hold about 21%. Specimen: blood. These TCRs come from an older woman with Graves' ophthalmopathy. CDR3s include the opening cysteine and the closing phenylalanine or tryptophan. The D gene is left open where the match is weak. Size is stated for part of the rows, as once, few or many counts, or as a class when the clone is expanded.

TRBV4-1,TRBJ2-6,few,-,TGCGCCAGCAGCCAAGAAGACTCTGGGGCCAACGTCCTGACTTTC,CASSQEDSGANVLTF
TRBV6-1,TRBJ2-7,-,-,TGTGCCAGCAGCCGGAACGTTGGGGCAAACACCTACGAGCAGTACTTC,CASSRNVGANTYEQYF
TRBV29-1,TRBJ2-1,few,TRBD2,TGCAGCGTTGGCCTAGCGGGAGGTCACTCCTACAATGAGCAGTTCTTC,CSVGLAGGHSYNEQFF
TRBV2,TRBJ2-5,few,-,TGTGCCAGCAAGGAAGGGATCCAAGAGACCCAGTACTTC,CASKEGIQETQYF
TRBV6-1,TRBJ2-3,-,-,TGTGCCAGCAGGGGCCCCGGCACAGATACGCAGTATTTT,CASRGPGTDTQYF
TRBV20-1,TRBJ2-7,many,TRBD2,TGCAGTGCCATACTAGCGGGAGGGCCAGGGGACGAGCAGTACTTC,CSAILAGGPGDEQYF
TRBV5-1,TRBJ2-5,-,-,TGCGCCAGCAGCTTTCAGGTTCAAGAGACCCAGTACTTC,CASSFQVQETQYF
TRBV15,TRBJ2-2,few,TRBD2,TGTGCCACCAGCAGAGATGGTAGGACTAGCGGGAACACCGGGGAGCTGTTTTTT,CATSRDGRTSGNTGELFF
TRBV7-9,TRBJ1-5,few,TRBD1,TGTGCCAGCAGCTGGGACAGGGAGGCGCCCCAGCATTTT,CASSWDREAPQHF
TRBV28,TRBJ1-5,many,TRBD1,TGTGCCAGCAGGGCGCGGACAGGGGAAGGACAGCCCCAGCATTTT,CASRARTGEGQPQHF
TRBV5-1,TRBJ2-3,-,-,TGCGCCAGCAGCCCCCCGACCTCGAGCACAGATGCGCAGTATTTT,CASSPPTSSTDAQYF
TRBV12-3/TRBV12-4,TRBJ2-3,many,-,TGTGCCAGTTCTAAGAGGGAGCACGTCACAGATACGCAGTATTTT,CASSKREHVTDTQYF
TRBV6-1,TRBJ2-7,once,-,TGTGCCAGCAGTGAAATGAGCTCCTACGAGCAGTACTTC,CASSEMSSYEQYF
TRBV29-1,TRBJ2-5,-,-,TGCAGCGTTGAAGTGAAGCTACAAGAGACCCAGTACTTC,CSVEVKLQETQYF
TRBV12-3/TRBV12-4,TRBJ2-1,many,TRBD2,TGTGCCAGCAGTTTCAGGCAGGGGGCGGCTAGCGGGAGTGCCTACAATGAGCAGTTCTTC,CASSFRQGAASGSAYNEQFF
TRBV30,TRBJ2-1,many,-,TGTGCCTGGACCCGCGGAGCCCTGAATGAGCAGTTCTTC,CAWTRGALNEQFF
TRBV6-1,TRBJ2-5,many,-,TGTGCCAGCAGTGAAGCGCTGTCGGCGGGTCAAGAGACCCAGTACTTC,CASSEALSAGQETQYF
TRBV28,TRBJ1-2,many,TRBD1,TGTGCCAGCACAAATTCCGGGACAGCCTATGGGGTGGGCTACACCTTC,CASTNSGTAYGVGYTF
TRBV6-1,TRBJ2-1,many,-,TGTGCCAGCAGTTATGATTCTAGCCCCATTGGGAATGAGCAGTTCTTC,CASSYDSSPIGNEQFF
TRBV5-1,TRBJ2-3,many,-,TGCGCCAGCAGCTTGAGGGGACGGGGTCCTTCTAGCACAGATACGCAGTATTTT,CASSLRGRGPSSTDTQYF
TRBV10-3,TRBJ2-3,few,TRBD1,TGTGCCATCAGTAACCGGGACAGGGGGTTGAATACGCAGTATTTT,CAISNRDRGLNTQYF
TRBV28,TRBJ2-7,many,-,TGTGCCAGCAGTCCGCAACGGACGGGCTACGAGCAGTACTTC,CASSPQRTGYEQYF
TRBV27,TRBJ2-4,few,-,TGTGCCAGCAGTTTCCAGACAGGAAACATTCAGTACTTC,CASSFQTGNIQYF